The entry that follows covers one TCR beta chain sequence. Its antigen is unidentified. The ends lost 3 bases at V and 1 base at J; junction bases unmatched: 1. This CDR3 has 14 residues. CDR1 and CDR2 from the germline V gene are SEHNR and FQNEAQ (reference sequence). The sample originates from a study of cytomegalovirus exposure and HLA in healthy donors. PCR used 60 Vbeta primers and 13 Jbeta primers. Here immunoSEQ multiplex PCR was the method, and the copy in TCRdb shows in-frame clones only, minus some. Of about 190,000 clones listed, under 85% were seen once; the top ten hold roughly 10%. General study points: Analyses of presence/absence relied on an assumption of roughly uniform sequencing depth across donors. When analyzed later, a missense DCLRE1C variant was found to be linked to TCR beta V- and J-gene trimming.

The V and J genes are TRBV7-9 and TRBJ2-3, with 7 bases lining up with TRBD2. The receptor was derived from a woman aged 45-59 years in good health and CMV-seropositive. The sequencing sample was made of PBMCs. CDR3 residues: CASSLAGGTDTQYF. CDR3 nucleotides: TGTGCCAGCAGCTTGGCGGGGGGCACAGATACGCAGTATTTT.